One sample yielded the 19 T cell receptor beta chains listed below, sequenced in a study of cytomegalovirus exposure and HLA in healthy donors. In the PCR, 60 Vbeta and 13 Jbeta primers were used. The method was immunoSEQ multiplex PCR; TCRdb's version includes in-frame clones alone and lacks a portion of them. The sample records 150,000 to 200,000 clones, about 75% being singletons. The specimen was PBMCs. The receptor source for this set is a man aged 35-49 years in good health and CMV-seropositive.

The rearrangement uses TRBV11-2 and TRBJ2-7; 10 bases agree with TRBD2. Germline CDR1 and CDR2: SGHAT and FQNNGV. This CDR3 has 15 residues. V shed 3 bases and J 3 bases; nucleotides not matched to a gene: 5. The CDR3 bases are TGTGCCAGCAGCTTTAGGACTAGCGGAAACTACGAGCAGTACTTC. Translating it yields CASSFRTSGNYEQYF. Complete variable domain (other parts from reference TRBV11-2 and TRBJ2-7): EAGVAQSPRYKIIEKRQSVAFWCNPISGHATLYWYQQILGQGPKLLIQFQNNGVVDDSQLPKDRFSAERLKGVDSTLKIQPAKLEDSAVYLCASSFRTSGNYEQYFGPGTRLTVT.

This rearrangement joins TRBV5-1 to TRBJ2-5, with 7 bases fitting TRBD1. The CDR3 contains 14 residues. V was pared by 4 bases and J by 4 bases, with 7 bases of the junction left unmatched. The germline V gene has CDR1 SGHRS and CDR2 YFSETQ. The CDR3 DNA follows: TGCGCCAGCAGCCCTGCGACAGGGCCAGAGACCCAGTACTTC. Translating gives CASSPATGPETQYF.

This clone was counted a single time. The chain carries TRBV10-1 and TRBJ2-2; D gene uncertain. This CDR3 region has 12 residues. The germline V gene encodes CDR1 WNHNN and CDR2 SYGVQD (reference sequence). V dropped 3 bases and J dropped 7 bases, with 6 bases sitting between them. As DNA, the CDR3 is TGCGCCAGCAGTGATATCGGCGGGGAGCTGTTTTTT. Translation gives CASSDIGGELFF.

The chain combines TRBV4-1 with TRBJ1-1, with TRBD1 matching over 11 bases. CDR3 size: 17 residues. V was pared by 0 bases and J by 10 bases, with 13 bases of the junction left unmatched. Germline values: CDR1 MGHRA, CDR2 YSYEKL. The CDR3 here is CASSQDASGQGARRAFF. The CDR3 nucleotides are TGCGCCAGCAGCCAAGATGCTTCAGGACAGGGGGCGCGACGAGCTTTCTTT.

This clone was detected once. The chain carries TRBV7-9 and TRBJ2-5; a possible D gene is TRBD2 (5 bases). Germline V CDR1 and CDR2: SEHNR, FQNEAQ (reference sequence). The V gene lost 0 bases and the J gene lost 1 base, with 15 bases spanning the gap. The CDR3 totals 17 residues. The CDR3 coding sequence is TGTGCCAGCAGCTTAGCGGTTGGCGGAGGATTCCAAGAGACCCAGTACTTC. Encoded protein: CASSLAVGGGFQETQYF.

The rearrangement links TRBV10-3 to TRBJ2-3, with D tentatively TRBD2 (5 bases). CDR1 and CDR2 (germline): ENHRY, SYGVKD. This CDR3 comprises 13 residues. The V end lost 10 bases, the J end lost 1 base, and 12 bases lay between the germline ends. The CDR3 region has the DNA TGTGCCACCTCCCCGGAGGGCACAGATACGCAGTATTTT. It encodes CATSPEGTDTQYF.

Comments on this clone: Other DNA sequences in this sample translate to the same CDR3. The V gene is TRBV6-5, the J gene TRBJ1-1; D possibly corresponds to TRBD1 (5 bases). Trimming took off 2 bases at V and 1 base at J, with 8 bases between the two ends. The CDR3 is made up of 14 amino acids. Germline V gene sequence: CDR1 MNHEY, CDR2 SVGAGI. The CDR3 DNA is TGTGCCAGCAGTTACGACAGACGGAACACTGAAGCTTTCTTT. Translated: CASSYDRRNTEAFF.

The rearrangement links TRBV5-1 to TRBJ2-7, with D possibly matching TRBD2 (6 bases). The CDR3 is 15 residues long. Trimming pared 1 base from V and 6 bases from J, leaving 17 bases between. Germline assignment: CDR1 SGHRS and CDR2 YFSETQ. The CDR3 nucleotides are TGCGCCAGCAGCTTGTTCTCGGGAGTAGATTCCGAGCAGTACTTC. Protein product: CASSLFSGVDSEQYF.

This sequence joins TRBV4-2 and TRBJ2-3, with TRBD2 matching over 9 bases. The J segment lost 0 bases and the V segment lost 2 bases, leaving 3 bases of the junction unmatched. The CDR3 is made up of 16 amino acids. Germline loops: CDR1 LGHNA, CDR2 YNFKEQ. CDR3 residues: CASSQLAGSSTDTQYF. Written as DNA, the CDR3 is TGTGCCAGCAGCCAACTAGCGGGATCTAGCACAGATACGCAGTATTTT.

The chain couples TRBV30 to TRBJ1-1, with TRBD1 matching 8 bases. J lost 3 bases, V lost 4 bases, and 4 bases had no gene match. Germline V gene sequence: CDR1 GTSNPN, CDR2 SVGIG (reference sequence). The CDR3 runs to 13 residues. The CDR3 sequence: CAWTLDRDTEAFF. For the CDR3, the DNA is TGTGCCTGGACTTTGGACAGGGACACTGAAGCTTTCTTT.

The chain carries TRBV7-9 and TRBJ1-2; D is perhaps TRBD1 (6 bases). Germline-derived CDR1 and CDR2 are SEHNR and FQNEAQ (reference sequence). V was cut by 3 bases and J by 7 bases, with 12 bases left in between. This CDR3 spans 13 amino acids. The DNA of the CDR3 is TGTGCCAGCAGCTTCCAGGGGCAGGGTGGCTACACCTTC. It translates to CASSFQGQGGYTF.

This chain links TRBV11-3 with TRBJ2-1, with D unclear. V was clipped by 2 bases and J by 8 bases, with 4 bases between them. Germline-derived CDR1 and CDR2 are SGHNT and YENEEA. This CDR3 contains 11 residues. The CDR3 spells CASSLLYEQFF. DNA of the CDR3: TGTGCCAGCAGCTTACTCTATGAGCAGTTCTTC. Full variable domain (rest looked up from reference TRBV11-3 and TRBJ2-1): EAGVVQSPRYKIIEKKQPVAFWCNPISGHNTLYWYLQNLGQGPELLIRYENEEAVDDSQLPKDRFSAERLKGVDSTLKIQPAELGDSAVYLCASSLLYEQFFGPGTRLTVL.

The chain joins TRBV19 to TRBJ1-1; tentative D call: TRBD1 (5 bases). V was cut by 4 bases and J by 3 bases, with 15 bases left in between. The CDR3 consists of 15 residues. The germline V gene encodes CDR1 LNHDA and CDR2 SQIVND (reference sequence). The CDR3: CASSRLAGGDTEAFF. The CDR3 region has the DNA TGTGCCAGTAGTAGGCTCGCCGGGGGGGACACTGAAGCTTTCTTT.

The chain joins TRBV29-1 to TRBJ2-1; D remains unclear. Germline V CDR1 and CDR2: SQVTM, ANQGSEA. The CDR3 loop spans 13 amino acids. CDR3 coding DNA: TGCAGTGGATTAGGAGCGTCCTACAATGAGCAGTTCTTC. Its protein product is CSGLGASYNEQFF.

The chain uses TRBV7-9 and TRBJ2-2, with 7 positions matching TRBD2. This CDR3 comprises 15 residues. Trimming cost V 5 bases and J 3 bases; bases outside gene matches: 6. Germline CDR1 is SEHNR and CDR2 is FQNEAQ (reference sequence). Here the CDR3 reads CASSPRGVYTGELFF. The CDR3 region has the DNA TGTGCCAGCAGCCCACGGGGGGTATACACCGGGGAGCTGTTTTTT.

This chain connects TRBV5-6 to TRBJ1-3; no definite D call. Trimming cost V 4 bases and J 0 bases, with 11 bases left between them. The CDR3 covers 15 residues. CDR1 and CDR2 from the germline V gene are SGHDT and YYEEEE. The CDR3 loop reads CASSRRTSSGNTIYF. DNA for the CDR3: TGTGCCAGCAGCAGAAGAACTAGCTCTGGAAACACCATATATTTT. Looking up the rest from reference TRBV5-6 and TRBJ1-3 gives the full variable domain: DAGVTQSPTHLIKTRGQQVTLRCSPKSGHDTVSWYQQALGQGPQFIFQYYEEEERQRGNFPDRFSGHQFPNYSSELNVNALLLGDSALYLCASSRRTSSGNTIYFGEGSWLTVV.

Regarding this clone: Different DNA sequences within this sample yield the same CDR3. V usage is TRBV18 and J usage is TRBJ2-5, with TRBD1 identical over 11 bases. The CDR3 length is 14 residues. V gave up 3 bases and J gave up 5 bases; unmatched junction bases: 2. Germline assignment: CDR1 KGHSH and CDR2 LQKENI. CDR3 amino acids: CASSPGQGVETQYF. For the CDR3, the DNA is TGTGCCAGCTCACCGGGACAGGGGGTGGAGACCCAGTACTTC.

The rearrangement uses TRBV18 and TRBJ1-2; D call uncertain. The length of the CDR3 is 15 residues. The germline CDR1 and CDR2 sequences are KGHSH and LQKENI. Trimming removed 2 bases at V and 3 bases at J, with 13 bases between. DNA of the CDR3: TGTGCCAGCTCACCATCGGGAGGGTTGGACTATGGCTACACCTTC. It specifies CASSPSGGLDYGYTF.

Note on this clone: The same CDR3 also results from other DNA sequences found in this sample. This chain joins TRBV2 and TRBJ2-3; D unclear. Germline loops: CDR1 SNHLY, CDR2 FYNNEI. Trimming stripped 4 bases from V and 0 bases from J, with 11 bases between. This CDR3 comprises 15 residues. This CDR3 reads CASSGLAASTDTQYF. The CDR3 DNA sequence: TGTGCCAGCAGTGGCCTGGCGGCTAGCACAGATACGCAGTATTTT.